The 3 T cell receptor beta chains reported below all come from one sample, sequenced in a study of cytotoxic CD8 clonotypes in ibrutinib-treated CLL. Some clones are missing from TCRdb's copy, which holds only in-frame ones; the method was immunoSEQ multiplex PCR. The sample records about 15,000 clones, approximately 48% being singletons. The input for sequencing was PBMCs, taken at an approximately 26-month disease-progression time point, from a patient treated with ibrutinib. Source of these receptors: a human donor with chronic lymphocytic leukemia.

The V and J genes are TRBV6-5 and TRBJ1-2; no reliable D call. Germline-derived CDR1 and CDR2 are MNHEY and SVGAGI. V was pared by 6 bases and J by 5 bases, with 19 bases between. The CDR3 has 15 amino acids. The CDR3 sequence is CASSPSFGRTYGYTF. The CDR3 DNA follows: TGTGCCAGCAGCCCCTCATTTGGGCGGACTTATGGCTACACCTTC.

V gene TRBV2 combines with J gene TRBJ1-5; the D gene is possibly TRBD1 (5 bases). The CDR3 has 12 amino acids. Trimming shortened V by 5 bases and J by 5 bases, and 7 bases separated the two germline ends. CDR1 and CDR2 (germline): SNHLY, FYNNEI. CDR3 sequence: CASSRGDQPQHF. In nucleotides, the CDR3 is TGTGCCAGCAGTCGAGGGGATCAGCCCCAGCATTTT.

The CDR3 DNA is TGTGCCAGCTCACCACAAAGAGGACCGGTGACGAACACTGAAGCTTTCTTT. Translation: CASSPQRGPVTNTEAFF. V usage is TRBV18 and J usage is TRBJ1-1, with D uncertain. With 1 base removed from V and 1 base from J, the gap between germline ends came to 16 bases. This CDR3 has 17 residues. Germline values: CDR1 KGHSH, CDR2 LQKENI.